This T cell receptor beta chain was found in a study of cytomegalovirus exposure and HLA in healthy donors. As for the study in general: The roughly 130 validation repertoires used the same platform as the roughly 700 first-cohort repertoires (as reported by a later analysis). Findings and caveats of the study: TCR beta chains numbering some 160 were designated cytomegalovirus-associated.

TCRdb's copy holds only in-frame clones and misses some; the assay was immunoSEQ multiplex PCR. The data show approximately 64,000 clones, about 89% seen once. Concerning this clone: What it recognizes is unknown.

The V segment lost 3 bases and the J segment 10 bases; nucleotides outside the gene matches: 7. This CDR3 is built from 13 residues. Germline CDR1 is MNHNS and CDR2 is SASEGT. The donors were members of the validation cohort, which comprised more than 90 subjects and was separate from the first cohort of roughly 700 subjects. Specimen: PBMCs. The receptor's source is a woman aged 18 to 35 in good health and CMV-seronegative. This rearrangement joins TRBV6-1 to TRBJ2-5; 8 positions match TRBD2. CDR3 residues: CASSELVAGYQYF. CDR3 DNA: TGTGCCAGCAGTGAGTTGGTAGCGGGGTACCAGTACTTC.